The rows below give T cell receptor beta chains drawn from one sample of a study of blood T cell repertoires in COVID-19. Here immunoSEQ multiplex PCR was the method, and the copy in TCRdb shows in-frame clones only, minus some. The table records approximately 210,000 clones, around 84% of them present only once. The specimen sequenced was PBMCs or T cells enriched from blood (not recorded which). The receptors come from a man aged 30 to 39 with acute COVID-19. Each CDR3 is given with its conserved first and last residue. D genes are given only for firm matches. Not every row has a clone size; where given, it reads once, few, many or a size class.

NA,TRBJ2-7,TRBV11-2,NA,CASSLDLGPYEQYF,TGTGCCAGCAGCTTAGATCTGGGCCCCTACGAGCAGTACTTC
NA,TRBJ1-1,TRBV12-5,NA,CASRLGPGGTEAFF,TGTGCTAGCCGTCTTGGCCCCGGAGGGACTGAAGCTTTCTTT
NA,TRBJ1-3,TRBV15,NA,CATSRDEGDTIYF,TGTGCCACCAGCAGAGATGAGGGGGACACCATATATTTT
TRBD2,TRBJ2-3,TRBV9,NA,CASSVEVSGALTSTDTQYF,TGTGCCAGCAGCGTAGAGGTTAGCGGGGCCCTGACTAGCACAGATACGCAGTATTTT
NA,TRBJ1-5,TRBV6-5,few,CASSWSGSNQPQHF,TGTGCCAGCAGTTGGTCGGGGAGCAATCAGCCCCAGCATTTT
NA,TRBJ2-7,TRBV27,many,CASSFPGRGEQYF,TGTGCCAGCAGTTTCCCGGGTCGTGGCGAGCAGTACTTC
TRBD1,TRBJ1-1,TRBV19,NA,CASSGQGGMNTEAFF,TGTGCCAGTAGTGGACAGGGAGGTATGAACACTGAAGCTTTCTTT
NA,TRBJ1-6,TRBV14,NA,CASSQGGVGSPLHF,TGTGCCAGCAGCCAGGGGGGGGTAGGATCACCCCTCCACTTT
TRBD1,TRBJ2-7,TRBV10-3,many,CAATTGDRGHEQYF,TGTGCCGCCACTACCGGGGACAGGGGCCACGAGCAGTACTTC
TRBD1,TRBJ1-1,TRBV27,NA,CASSLSWEQGAGGEAFF,TGTGCCAGCAGTTTATCGTGGGAGCAGGGGGCCGGGGGTGAAGCTTTCTTT
TRBD1,TRBJ1-1,TRBV9,NA,CASSRTGGALAEAFF,TGTGCCAGCAGTCGGACAGGGGGCGCTTTGGCCGAAGCTTTCTTT
TRBD1,TRBJ2-7,TRBV19,NA,CASSHGGQGPSYEQYF,TGTGCCAGTAGTCACGGTGGACAGGGCCCGTCCTACGAGCAGTACTTC
NA,TRBJ1-6,TRBV30,NA,CAWSVEYNSPLHF,TGTGCCTGGAGTGTTGAGTATAATTCACCCCTCCACTTT
NA,TRBJ1-2,TRBV4-1,few,CASSATGLSYGYTF,TGCGCCAGCAGCGCAACAGGGTTGAGCTATGGCTACACCTTC
NA,TRBJ2-3,TRBV7-9,NA,CASSATVGAADTQYF,TGTGCCAGCAGCGCTACGGTGGGGGCGGCTGATACGCAGTATTTT
NA,TRBJ1-2,TRBV11-2,NA,CASSFQVSGGYTF,TGTGCCAGCAGCTTTCAGGTTTCAGGAGGCTACACCTTC
NA,TRBJ2-3,TRBV4-1,NA,CASSQAPGGPWTQYF,TGCGCCAGCAGCCAAGCCCCCGGGGGGCCTTGGACGCAGTATTTT
NA,TRBJ2-7,TRBV28,NA,CASSPSDGSYEQYF,TGTGCCAGCAGCCCCTCGGACGGGAGCTACGAGCAGTACTTC
TRBD1,TRBJ2-5,TRBV7-3,NA,CASSPGQGETQYF,TGTGCCAGCAGCCCGGGACAGGGAGAGACCCAGTACTTC
TRBD2,TRBJ2-3,TRBV9,NA,CASSVGISGGAGNTQYF,TGTGCCAGCAGCGTAGGAATTAGCGGGGGGGCCGGAAATACGCAGTATTTT
TRBD1,TRBJ2-2,TRBV5-4,once,CASSRQGNAGELFF,TGTGCCAGCAGCCGACAGGGTAATGCCGGGGAGCTGTTTTTT
TRBD1,TRBJ1-5,TRBV5-1,NA,CASSLEPGGASNQPQHF,TGCGCCAGCAGCTTGGAGCCAGGGGGCGCGAGCAATCAGCCCCAGCATTTT
NA,TRBJ2-1,TRBV6-1,NA,CASSEAFGTHYNEQFF,TGTGCCAGCAGTGAAGCCTTCGGGACTCATTACAATGAGCAGTTCTTC
NA,TRBJ1-1,TRBV14,NA,CASRRQLNTEAFF,TGTGCCAGCAGAAGACAGTTGAACACTGAAGCTTTCTTT
NA,TRBJ1-2,TRBV7-9,NA,CASSLGGGDPSNYGYTF,TGTGCCAGCAGCTTAGGTGGGGGGGATCCGTCTAACTATGGCTACACCTTC
NA,TRBJ1-1,TRBV12-3/TRBV12-4,NA,CASRRQENTEAFF,TGTGCCAGCAGAAGACAGGAAAACACTGAAGCTTTCTTT
NA,TRBJ1-3,TRBV6-5,once,CASGGSSGNTIYF,TGTGCCAGCGGGGGGAGCTCTGGAAACACCATATATTTT
NA,TRBJ2-1,TRBV4-1,NA,CASSQGILSYNEQFF,TGCGCCAGCAGCCAAGGAATACTCTCCTACAATGAGCAGTTCTTC
NA,TRBJ2-7,TRBV5-4,NA,CASRDNSYEQYF,TGTGCCAGCCGGGACAACTCCTACGAGCAGTACTTC
NA,TRBJ2-5,TRBV7-2,NA,CASSPGQPGGAQYF,TGTGCCAGCAGCCCGGGACAGCCAGGAGGGGCCCAGTACTTC
NA,TRBJ2-7,TRBV24-1,NA,CATSEGPYEQYF,TGTGCCACCAGTGAGGGGCCCTACGAGCAGTACTTC
NA,TRBJ2-1,TRBV12-3/TRBV12-4,once,CASSLAYSEQFF,TGTGCCAGCAGTTTAGCGTATAGTGAGCAGTTCTTC
NA,TRBJ2-1,TRBV5-4,NA,CASSLQRQPNEQFF,TGTGCCAGCAGCTTACAGCGACAGCCTAATGAGCAGTTCTTC
NA,TRBJ2-2,TRBV9,NA,CASSVVQSPGELFF,TGTGCCAGCAGCGTAGTACAGTCACCGGGGGAGCTGTTTTTT
NA,TRBJ2-3,TRBV15,few,CATADGDTQYF,TGTGCCACTGCGGATGGAGATACGCAGTATTTT
NA,TRBJ2-4,TRBV29-1,many,CSVEDPNRDIQYF,TGCAGCGTTGAAGACCCCAACCGGGACATTCAGTACTTC
TRBD1,TRBJ1-6,TRBV9,NA,CASSGPGQGPNSPLHF,TGTGCCAGCAGCGGACCTGGACAGGGTCCAAATTCACCCCTCCACTTT
NA,TRBJ1-1,TRBV11-2,once,CASSLGQKTEAFF,TGTGCCAGCAGCTTAGGGCAGAAAACTGAAGCTTTCTTT
NA,TRBJ1-3,TRBV4-1,NA,CASSQEFTREAGNTIYF,TGCGCCAGCAGCCAAGAGTTCACGAGGGAAGCGGGAAACACCATATATTTT
TRBD1,TRBJ1-2,TRBV28,NA,CASSRPGQNYGYTF,TGTGCCAGCAGTCGGCCGGGACAGAACTATGGCTACACCTTC
TRBD1,TRBJ1-1,TRBV29-1,NA,CSVDRQGKNTEAFF,TGCAGCGTTGATAGACAGGGGAAGAACACTGAAGCTTTCTTT
TRBD1,TRBJ1-2,TRBV6-5,NA,CASLGQSNYGYTF,TGTGCCAGTTTGGGACAGTCTAACTATGGCTACACCTTC
NA,TRBJ1-2,TRBV5-4,few,CASSYYGGSNYGYTF,TGTGCCAGCAGCTACTACGGCGGGTCGAACTATGGCTACACCTTC
NA,TRBJ1-1,TRBV3-1/TRBV3-2,NA,CASSHDGGATEAFF,TGTGCCAGCAGCCATGACGGGGGGGCCACTGAAGCTTTCTTT
NA,TRBJ2-6,TRBV7-2,NA,CASSLFTGSGANVLTF,TGTGCCAGCAGCTTATTCACTGGTTCTGGGGCCAACGTCCTGACTTTC
NA,TRBJ2-3,TRBV11-2,NA,CASSLGGFSSYTQYF,TGTGCCAGCAGCTTAGGCGGGTTTTCCTCTTATACGCAGTATTTT
NA,TRBJ1-5,TRBV6-5,NA,CASSSQGFGNQPQHF,TGTGCCAGCAGTTCCCAGGGTTTTGGCAATCAGCCCCAGCATTTT